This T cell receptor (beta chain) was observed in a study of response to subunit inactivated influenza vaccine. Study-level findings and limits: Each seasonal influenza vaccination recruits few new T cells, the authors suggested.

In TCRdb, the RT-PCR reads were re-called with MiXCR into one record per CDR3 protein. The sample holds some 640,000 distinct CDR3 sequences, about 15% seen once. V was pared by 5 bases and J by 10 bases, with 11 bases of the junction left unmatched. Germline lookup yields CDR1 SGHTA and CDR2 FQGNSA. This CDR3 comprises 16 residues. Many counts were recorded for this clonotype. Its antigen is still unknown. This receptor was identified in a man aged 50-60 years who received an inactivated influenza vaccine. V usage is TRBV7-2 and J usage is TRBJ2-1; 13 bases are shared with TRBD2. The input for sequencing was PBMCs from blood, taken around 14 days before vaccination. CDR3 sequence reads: CASSRRGLAGVREQFF. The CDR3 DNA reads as TGTGCCAGCAGCCGCAGAGGACTAGCGGGAGTTCGCGAGCAGTTCTTC.